This T cell receptor beta chain appears in the sequencing data of a study of blood T cell repertoires in COVID-19. Study-wide context: Sites across the United States, Italy and Spain contributed samples from acute and convalescent COVID-19. PBMCs, B-cell-depleted T cells, or T cells were the source of the cDNA or gDNA that made up the material.

Germline CDR1 is SGHDT and CDR2 is YYEEEE. V lost 0 bases to trimming and J lost 7 bases, with 13 bases between them. The CDR3 totals 15 residues. In the authors' workflow: Nucleated cell number was recorded as an estimate derived from reference gene primer amplification. Method: immunoSEQ multiplex PCR; TCRdb's copy keeps in-frame clones and lacks some. V, J and clone size were drawn from that table, and D and trimming were deduced from the DNA. Of some 160,000 clones listed, more than 65% are singletons. The V and J genes are TRBV5-6 and TRBJ1-4, with D maybe TRBD1 (5 bases). The sequenced sample consisted of peripheral blood. This receptor was obtained from a man aged 60-69 years with acute or convalescent COVID-19. CDR3 sequence (DNA): TGTGCCAGCAGCTTGGAGCAGGGAACGGTTGAAAAACTGTTTTTT. This translates into CASSLEQGTVEKLFF.